This TCR beta chain was sequenced during a study of blood T cell repertoires in COVID-19. Overall study context: Acute-phase and convalescent COVID-19 samples originated in the United States, Italy and Spain. PBMCs, B-cell-depleted T cells, or T cells provided the cDNA or gDNA that made up the material.

A single count supports this clone. Per the original data handling: Amplification of reference gene primers provided the estimated nucleated cell counts. The data were produced by immunoSEQ multiplex PCR, yet TCRdb's version contains in-frame clones alone and is incomplete. The DNA gave D and trimming, while V, J and clone size come from that table. Of some 70,000 clones in the sample, less than 90% were seen once. Sequenced: peripheral blood. This TCR was recovered from an elderly man with acute or convalescent COVID-19.

The chain's CDR3 is CATSETGTGQTQYF. DNA of the CDR3: TGTGCCACCAGTGAGACGGGAACCGGGCAGACCCAGTACTTC. The chain uses TRBV24-1 and TRBJ2-5; tentative D call: TRBD2 (5 bases). V was clipped by 4 bases and J by 6 bases, with 14 bases between them. CDR3 length equals 14 residues. Germline CDR1 is KGHDR and CDR2 is SFDVKD.